This T cell receptor (beta chain) was captured in a study of control samples from healthy donors and cancer patients. The table lists this clone with a count of one. From germline, CDR1 is LGHDT and CDR2 YNNKEL (reference sequence). Trimming took 1 base from V and 3 from J; bases not matched to a gene: 3. This CDR3 comprises 14 residues. Repertoires were generated with immunoSEQ multiplex PCR, while TCRdb's copy carries only in-frame clones and drops some. The sample shows tens of thousands of clones, less than 95% of them seen only once. The chain employs TRBV3-1 (or the pseudogene TRBV3-2) and TRBJ2-7; 7 bases agree with TRBD2. This sequence originates from a man younger than 45 with colorectal cancer. The sample consisted of PBMCs. CDR3 sequence: CASSQVGGNYEQYV. The CDR3 nucleotides are TGTGCCAGCAGCCAAGTCGGGGGGAACTACGAGCAGTACGTC.